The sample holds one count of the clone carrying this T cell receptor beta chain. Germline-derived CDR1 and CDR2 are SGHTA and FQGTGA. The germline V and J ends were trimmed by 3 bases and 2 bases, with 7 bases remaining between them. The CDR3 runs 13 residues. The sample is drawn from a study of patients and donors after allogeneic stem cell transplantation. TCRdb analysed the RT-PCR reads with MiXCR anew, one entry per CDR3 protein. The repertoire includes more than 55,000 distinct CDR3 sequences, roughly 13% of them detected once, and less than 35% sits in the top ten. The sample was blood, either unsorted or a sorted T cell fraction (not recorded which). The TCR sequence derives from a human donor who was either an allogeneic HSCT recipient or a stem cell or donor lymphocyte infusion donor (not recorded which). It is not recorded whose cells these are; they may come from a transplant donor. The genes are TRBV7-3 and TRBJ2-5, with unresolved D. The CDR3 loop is CASSLGIQETQYF. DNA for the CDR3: TGTGCCAGCAGCTTGGGGATACAAGAGACCCAGTACTTC.